This T cell receptor beta chain is drawn from a study of T cell changes during pregnancy in multiple sclerosis (dated by TCRdb to about 2019). At the level of the whole study: The study examined how the T cell repertoire changed over the course of pregnancy in women with multiple sclerosis.

The method behind the library was the immunoSEQ multiplex PCR assay. The clones in this table, taken by TCRdb from immuneACCESS, are in-frame only. Not every clone is retained; where verified, under half of the shortfall comes from an unresolved V gene, and the cause of the rest is unknown. This sample has about 31,000 clones in its table, and approximately 90% of those were observed once. Together, the top ten hold 3.5% to 4.5% of the sample. As regards this clone: It lacks a known antigen. Base qualities are not recorded, but no much larger clone differs from it by a single base.

CDR1 and CDR2 are drawn from the germline V gene: SGHAT, FQNNGV. V and J are truncated by 6 bases and 1 base respectively, leaving an intervening sequence of 15 bases. Including cysteine and phenylalanine, the CDR3 has 15 amino acids. The read is trimmed to its CDR3 DNA, 45 bases read in frame from base 1. Specimen: CD8+ T cells from peripheral blood mononuclear cells, collected in the second trimester of pregnancy. The TCR was taken from a female donor with multiple sclerosis, enrolled in a pregnancy study. Recombination joined TRBV11-2 with TRBJ2-5; matching of 5 bases hints at TRBD1 as the D gene. The DNA sequence is as follows: TGTGCCAGCAGTCCCCAGGGTAATCCCCAAGAGACCCAGTACTTC. Its translation is CASSPQGNPQETQYF.